Following are 25 T cell receptor beta chains from one sample sequenced in a study of OX40 agonist ivuxolimab in advanced cancers. The method behind the library was the immunoSEQ multiplex PCR assay. The clones in this table, taken by TCRdb from immuneACCESS, are in-frame only. Not every clone is retained; where verified, under half of the shortfall comes from an unresolved V gene, and the cause of the rest is unknown. This sample gives about 68,000 clones in total; around 93% of them show up just once. Just over 0.3% of the sample is taken by the ten largest. The source material was CD4+ or CD8+ T cells sorted from blood, sampled in a trial of the OX40 agonist ivuxolimab. Receptor source: an adult with an advanced solid tumor such as melanoma, head and neck, liver or kidney cancer.

The chain's CDR3 is CASRRQEYYGYTF. In DNA form, the CDR3 reads TGTGCCAGCAGACGACAGGAATACTATGGCTACACCTTC. The rearrangement uses TRBV6-5 and TRBJ1-2; D perhaps matches TRBD1 (6 bases). V was clipped by 6 bases and J by 3 bases, with 11 bases between them. CDR1 and CDR2 (germline): MNHEY, SVGAGI. The CDR3 contains 13 residues.

The chain carries TRBV27 and TRBJ2-5, with TRBD2 matching 8 bases. Germline CDR1 reads MNHEY; CDR2 reads SMNVEV (reference sequence). V lost 8 bases and J lost 3; bases outside the gene matches: 11. This CDR3 contains 15 residues. CDR3 sequence reads: CASRFLGLDKETQYF. CDR3 nucleotides: TGTGCCAGCCGCTTTCTGGGACTAGATAAAGAGACCCAGTACTTC.

This chain joins TRBV28 and TRBJ1-1, with D perhaps matching TRBD1 (5 bases). The CDR3 consists of 13 residues. Germline V gene lookup returns CDR1 MDHEN and CDR2 SYDVKM. CDR3 residues: CANQQGGGTEAFF. The CDR3 DNA is TGTGCAAACCAGCAGGGTGGCGGCACTGAAGCTTTCTTT.

The chain has TRBV6-6 and TRBJ2-7, with D perhaps given as TRBD1 or TRBD2 (5 bases each). Trimming shortened V by 0 bases and J by 4 bases, and 10 bases separated the two germline ends. The length of the CDR3 is 14 residues. CDR1 is MNHNY and CDR2 is SVGAGI in the germline V gene (reference sequence). CDR3 loop: CASSYSRGRYEQYF. Written as DNA, the CDR3 is TGTGCCAGCAGTTACTCGAGGGGTCGTTACGAGCAGTACTTC.

This chain joins TRBV19 and TRBJ1-6; the match to TRBD1 covers 10 bases. Per the germline V gene, CDR1 is LNHDA and CDR2 is SQIVND (reference sequence). The CDR3 totals 16 residues. V lost 7 bases, J lost 8 bases, and 11 bases stayed unmatched. CDR3 bases: TGTGCCAGTAATCAAGGAAGGGACAGGGGATATTCACCCCTCCACTTT. It encodes CASNQGRDRGYSPLHF.

The chain couples TRBV28 to TRBJ1-5, with 7 nucleotides matching TRBD1. V lost 9 bases and J lost 0; bases outside the gene matches: 5. CDR1 MDHEN and CDR2 SYDVKM come from the germline V gene. This CDR3 is 14 amino acids long. The CDR3 DNA follows: TGTGCCAGTACACAGGGGATTAGCAATCAGCCCCAGCATTTT. It translates to CASTQGISNQPQHF. The full variable domain, in which reference TRBV28 and TRBJ1-5 provide the parts outside the CDR3, is DVKVTQSSRYLVKRTGEKVFLECVQDMDHENMFWYRQDPGLGLRLIYFSYDVKMKEKGDIPEGYSVSREKKERFSLILESASTNQTSMYLCASTQGISNQPQHFGDGTRLSIL.

The V call is TRBV7-9, the J call TRBJ2-7, with D possibly called TRBD1 or TRBD2 (5 bases each). The CDR3 runs to 15 residues. The germline gives CDR1 SEHNR, CDR2 FQNEAQ (reference sequence). V lost 2 bases and J 3 bases, leaving 14 bases between the germline ends. The chain's CDR3 is CASSLFRDGFYEQYF. CDR3 sequence (DNA): TGTGCCAGCAGCTTATTCCGGGACGGATTCTACGAGCAGTACTTC.

This clone was seen just once. This chain uses TRBV6-5 with TRBJ1-1, with D tentatively TRBD1 (5 bases). Germline V gene lookup returns CDR1 MNHEY and CDR2 SVGAGI. Trimming took 0 bases from V and 5 from J, leaving 10 bases between them. This CDR3 is built from 14 residues. Here the CDR3 reads CASSYSGPVTEAFF. The CDR3 DNA sequence: TGTGCCAGCAGTTACTCGGGACCCGTGACTGAAGCTTTCTTT.

Only a few counts were recorded for this clone. The chain joins TRBV20-1 to TRBJ2-5, with D uncertain. The germline CDR1 and CDR2 sequences are DFQATT and SNEGSKA (reference sequence). The length of the CDR3 is 11 residues. The V end lost 3 bases, the J end lost 1 base, and 3 bases lay between the germline ends. The CDR3 DNA reads TGCAGTGCTAGGCCCCAAGAGACCCAGTACTTC. Translation gives CSARPQETQYF.

This chain links TRBV29-1 with TRBJ2-2, with a possible D match to TRBD1 (7 bases). The germline V gene has CDR1 SQVTM and CDR2 ANQGSEA. This CDR3 comprises 15 residues. V lost 6 bases, J lost 3 bases, and 17 bases lay in between. The CDR3 sequence: CSVGQGGSDTGELFF. Here the CDR3 DNA reads TGCAGCGTCGGGCAGGGGGGATCGGACACCGGGGAGCTGTTTTTT.

The chain couples TRBV6-1 to TRBJ2-1; TRBD1 matches 12 bases. Germline CDR1 reads MNHNS; CDR2 reads SASEGT. The CDR3 loop spans 15 amino acids. Trimming took 6 bases from V and 7 from J; bases not matched to a gene: 7. CDR3 region: CASSPRDRGRNEQFF. The CDR3 DNA follows: TGTGCCAGCAGCCCCAGGGACAGGGGGCGGAATGAGCAGTTCTTC.

The chain is built from TRBV5-1 and TRBJ1-1; D call uncertain. The CDR3 loop spans 13 amino acids. Germline V gene sequence: CDR1 SGHRS, CDR2 YFSETQ. Trimming removed 0 bases from V and 8 bases from J, with 11 bases in between. The CDR3 protein is CASSLDRVDEAFF. Here the CDR3 DNA reads TGCGCCAGCAGCTTGGATCGAGTGGACGAAGCTTTCTTT.

V and J are TRBV19 and TRBJ1-5, with D possibly being TRBD1 (5 bases). The CDR3 consists of 15 residues. The V gene's germline CDR1 is LNHDA and CDR2 SQIVND (reference sequence). V was cut by 5 bases and J by 4 bases, with 15 bases left in between. This CDR3 reads CASSWQGGGNQPQHF. The DNA of the CDR3 is TGTGCCAGTAGTTGGCAGGGAGGTGGAAATCAGCCCCAGCATTTT. Based on the CDR3 plus reference TRBV19 and TRBJ1-5, the full variable domain is DGGITQSPKYLFRKEGQNVTLSCEQNLNHDAMYWYRQDPGQGLRLIYYSQIVNDFQKGDIAEGYSVSREKKESFPLTVTSAQKNPTAFYLCASSWQGGGNQPQHFGDGTRLSIL.

The chain carries TRBV12-5 and TRBJ2-7, with D perhaps TRBD2 (5 bases). Between the trimmed V and J ends, which lost 6 bases and 2 bases, there was a span of 8 bases. Germline V lookup: CDR1 LGHNT, CDR2 FRNRAP. This CDR3 has 12 amino acids. The CDR3 loop is CASGTGTYEQYF. CDR3 nucleotide sequence: TGTGCTAGTGGGACCGGGACCTACGAGCAGTACTTC.

The V and J genes are TRBV6-5 and TRBJ2-7, with TRBD2 matching 10 bases. Per the germline V gene, CDR1 is MNHEY and CDR2 is SVGAGI. The length of the CDR3 is 13 residues. Losses at the gene ends were 5 bases for V and 6 bases for J; bases not matched to a gene: 4. The CDR3 here is CASSESGRGEQYF. CDR3 bases: TGTGCCAGCAGTGAAAGCGGGAGGGGCGAGCAGTACTTC.

The chain uses TRBV11-2 and TRBJ2-3, with 7 bases lining up with TRBD2. Germline values: CDR1 SGHAT, CDR2 FQNNGV. J was trimmed by 3 bases and V by 2 bases; bases with no gene match: 8. The CDR3 length is 16 residues. The CDR3 nucleotides are TGTGCCAGCAGCTTAAGGGCTAGCGGAATGACAGATACGCAGTATTTT. Translated: CASSLRASGMTDTQYF.

V and J are TRBV5-4 and TRBJ2-1, with 12 bases identical to TRBD2. With 0 bases clipped from V and 9 bases from J, the junction kept 1 base outside the gene matches. Germline CDR1 SGHNT, CDR2 YYREEE (reference sequence). This CDR3 is built from 14 residues. Here the CDR3 reads CASSLELAGGEQFF. Here the CDR3 DNA reads TGTGCCAGCAGCTTGGAACTAGCGGGAGGTGAGCAGTTCTTC.

V gene TRBV5-1 combines with J gene TRBJ2-1, with D maybe TRBD2 (6 bases). In germline, CDR1 is SGHRS, CDR2 YFSETQ. Trimming removed 4 bases from V and 2 bases from J, with 10 bases in between. The CDR3 is 14 residues long. The CDR3: CASSAREAYNEQFF. DNA for the CDR3: TGCGCCAGCAGCGCCAGGGAGGCCTACAATGAGCAGTTCTTC.

The rearrangement uses TRBV7-9 and TRBJ2-1, with D perhaps TRBD1 or TRBD2 (5 bases each). Trimming took 6 bases from V and 4 from J, leaving 16 bases between them. Germline V gene lookup returns CDR1 SEHNR and CDR2 FQNEAQ (reference sequence). The CDR3 is 15 amino acids. CDR3 nucleotides: TGTGCCAGCAGTTTCCCAGGTGGGGGATACAATGAGCAGTTCTTC. This codes for CASSFPGGGYNEQFF.

The chain joins TRBV28 to TRBJ2-7; D might be TRBD1 (6 bases). Germline V CDR1 and CDR2: MDHEN, SYDVKM. The V and J ends lost 8 bases and 4 bases respectively, with 15 bases between them. The CDR3 has 13 residues. CDR3 sequence: CASGPGTLYEQYF. The CDR3 region has the DNA TGTGCCAGCGGCCCCGGGACACTGTACGAGCAGTACTTC.

The chain carries TRBV2 and TRBJ2-7; D is ambiguous. Germline CDR1 is SNHLY and CDR2 is FYNNEI. This CDR3 spans 14 amino acids. Deletions cut 4 bases from V and 6 bases from J, with 16 bases between. This chain's CDR3 is CASSGAGRLGEQYF. CDR3 DNA sequence: TGTGCCAGCAGTGGAGCAGGCCGCCTCGGCGAGCAGTACTTC.

The rearrangement joins TRBV19 to TRBJ2-3, with 12 nucleotides matching TRBD2. Germline trimming cut 4 bases from V and 6 bases from J; bases unmatched to any gene: 8. This CDR3 is built from 16 residues. Germline-derived CDR1 and CDR2 are LNHDA and SQIVND (reference sequence). The CDR3 coding sequence is TGTGCCAGTAGTACGGGACTAGCGGGCGCAAGGGATACGCAGTATTTT. As protein: CASSTGLAGARDTQYF.

This chain connects TRBV6-5 to TRBJ1-2; 10 bases match TRBD1. This CDR3 has 15 residues. V was clipped by 6 bases and J by 2 bases; unmatched bases: 6. Germline lookup yields CDR1 MNHEY and CDR2 SVGAGI. The CDR3 DNA reads as TGTGCCAGCAGCAACCCGGGACAGGGGAACTATGGCTACACCTTC. This codes for CASSNPGQGNYGYTF.

V and J are TRBV5-1 and TRBJ1-4; D may be TRBD1 (5 bases). The CDR3 is made up of 13 amino acids. CDR1 is SGHRS and CDR2 is YFSETQ in the germline V gene. Trimming pared 4 bases from V and 3 bases from J, leaving 7 bases between. In DNA, the CDR3 is TGCGCCAGCAGCGAGGGACCTAATGAAAAACTGTTTTTT. This encodes CASSEGPNEKLFF.

This chain joins TRBV25-1 and TRBJ2-1; D not certain. This CDR3 is 13 amino acids long. V was trimmed by 0 bases and J by 15 bases, leaving 15 bases between them. CDR1 is MGHDK, CDR2 SYGVNS, per germline. CDR3 sequence: CASSEYQEFERFF. In DNA form, the CDR3 reads TGTGCCAGCAGTGAATATCAGGAATTTGAACGGTTCTTC.